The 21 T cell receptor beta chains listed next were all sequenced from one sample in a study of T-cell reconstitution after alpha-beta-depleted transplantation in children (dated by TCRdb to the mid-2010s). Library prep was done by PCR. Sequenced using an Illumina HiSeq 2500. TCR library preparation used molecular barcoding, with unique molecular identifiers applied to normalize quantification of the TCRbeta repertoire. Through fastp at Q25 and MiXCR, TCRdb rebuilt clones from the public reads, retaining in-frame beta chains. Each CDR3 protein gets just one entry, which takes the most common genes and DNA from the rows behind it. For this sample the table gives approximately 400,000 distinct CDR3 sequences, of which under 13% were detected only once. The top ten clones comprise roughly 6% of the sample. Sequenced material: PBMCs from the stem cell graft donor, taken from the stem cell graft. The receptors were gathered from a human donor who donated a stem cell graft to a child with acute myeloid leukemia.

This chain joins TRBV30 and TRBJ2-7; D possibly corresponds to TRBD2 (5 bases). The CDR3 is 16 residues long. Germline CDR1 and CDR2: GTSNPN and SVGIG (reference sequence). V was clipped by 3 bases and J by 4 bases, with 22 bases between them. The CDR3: CAWREALPLVRYEQYV. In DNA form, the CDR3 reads TGTGCCTGGAGGGAGGCACTCCCCTTAGTGCGGTACGAGCAGTACGTC.

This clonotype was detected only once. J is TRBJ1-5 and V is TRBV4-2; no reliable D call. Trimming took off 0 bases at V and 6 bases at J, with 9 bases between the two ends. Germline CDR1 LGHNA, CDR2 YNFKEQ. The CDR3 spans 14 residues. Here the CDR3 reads CASSQDRVGQPQHF. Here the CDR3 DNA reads TGTGCCAGCAGCCAAGATCGAGTCGGTCAGCCCCAGCATTTT.

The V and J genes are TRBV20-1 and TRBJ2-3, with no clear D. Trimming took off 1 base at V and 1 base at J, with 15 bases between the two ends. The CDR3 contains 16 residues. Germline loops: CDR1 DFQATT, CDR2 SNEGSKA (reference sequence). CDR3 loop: CSARGLLAARTDTQYF. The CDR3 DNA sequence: TGCAGTGCTAGAGGCCTTCTGGCAGCCCGCACAGATACGCAGTATTTT.

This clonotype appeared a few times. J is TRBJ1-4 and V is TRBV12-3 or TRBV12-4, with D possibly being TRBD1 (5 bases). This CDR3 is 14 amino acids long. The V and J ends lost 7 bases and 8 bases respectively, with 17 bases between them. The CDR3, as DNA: TGTGCCAGCACCCCTAGCGGGGCCGGGGAAAAACTGTTTTTT. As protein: CASTPSGAGEKLFF.

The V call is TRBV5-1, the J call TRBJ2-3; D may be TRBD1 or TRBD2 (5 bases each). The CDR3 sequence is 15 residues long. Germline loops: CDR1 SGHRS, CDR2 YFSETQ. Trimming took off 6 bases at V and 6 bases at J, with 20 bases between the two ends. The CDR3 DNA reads TGCGCCAGCACCCTGAGAGGGGTAAGAGGGGATACGCAGTATTTT. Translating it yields CASTLRGVRGDTQYF.

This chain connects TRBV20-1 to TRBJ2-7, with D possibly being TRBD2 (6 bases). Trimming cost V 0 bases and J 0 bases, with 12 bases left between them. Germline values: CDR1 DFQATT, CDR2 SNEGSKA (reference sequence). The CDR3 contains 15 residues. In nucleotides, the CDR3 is TGCAGTGCTAGAGATGGCGCGGACTACTCCTACGAGCAGTACTTC. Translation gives CSARDGADYSYEQYF.

CDR3 sequence reads: CASSRGQGALYEQYF. The CDR3 DNA follows: TGTGCCAGCAGCCGAGGACAGGGGGCATTGTACGAGCAGTACTTC. V and J are TRBV12-3 or TRBV12-4 and TRBJ2-7, with 11 bases that match TRBD1. This CDR3 is 15 amino acids long. J lost 4 bases, V lost 6 bases, and 8 bases had no gene match.

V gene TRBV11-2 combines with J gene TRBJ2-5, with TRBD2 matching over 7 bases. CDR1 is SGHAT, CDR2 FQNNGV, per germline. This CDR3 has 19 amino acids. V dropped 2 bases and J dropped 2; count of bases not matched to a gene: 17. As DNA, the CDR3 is TGTGCCAGCAGCTTATTCGCTGGTCAGGGAGGGGTAGGGCAAGAGACCCAGTACTTC. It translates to CASSLFAGQGGVGQETQYF.

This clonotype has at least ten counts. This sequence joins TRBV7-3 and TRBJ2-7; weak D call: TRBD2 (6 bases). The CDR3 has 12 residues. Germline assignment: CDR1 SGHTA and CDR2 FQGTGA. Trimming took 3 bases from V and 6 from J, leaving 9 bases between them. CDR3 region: CASSLGGGEQYF. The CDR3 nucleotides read TGTGCCAGCAGCTTGGGGGGTGGCGAGCAGTACTTC.

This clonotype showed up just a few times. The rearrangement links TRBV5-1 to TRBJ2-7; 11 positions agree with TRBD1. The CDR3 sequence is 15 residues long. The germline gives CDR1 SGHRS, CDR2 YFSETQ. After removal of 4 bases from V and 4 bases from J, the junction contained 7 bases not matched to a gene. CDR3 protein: CASSLGQGAGYEQYF. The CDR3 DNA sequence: TGCGCCAGCAGCCTCGGACAGGGGGCGGGTTACGAGCAGTACTTC.

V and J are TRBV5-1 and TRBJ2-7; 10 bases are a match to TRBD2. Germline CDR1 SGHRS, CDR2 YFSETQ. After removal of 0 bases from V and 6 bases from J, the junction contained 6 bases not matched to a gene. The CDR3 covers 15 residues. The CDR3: CASSLVPSGSSEQYF. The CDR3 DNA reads TGCGCCAGCAGCTTGGTACCTAGCGGGAGTAGCGAGCAGTACTTC. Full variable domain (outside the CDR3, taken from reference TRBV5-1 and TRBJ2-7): KAGVTQTPRYLIKTRGQQVTLSCSPISGHRSVSWYQQTPGQGLQFLFEYFSETQRNKGNFPGRFSGRQFSNSRSEMNVSTLELGDSALYLCASSLVPSGSSEQYFGPGTRLTVT.

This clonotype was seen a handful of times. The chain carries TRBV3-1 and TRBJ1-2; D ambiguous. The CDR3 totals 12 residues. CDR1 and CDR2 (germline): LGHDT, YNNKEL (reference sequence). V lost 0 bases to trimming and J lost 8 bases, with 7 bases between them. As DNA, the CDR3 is TGTGCCAGCAGCCAAGAGGCCGTGGGCTACACCTTC. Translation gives CASSQEAVGYTF.

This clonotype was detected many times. CDR3 in DNA: TGTGCCAGCAGTGGCGACTCGGGACTAGCGGGAACAGATACGCAGTATTTT. Residues: CASSGDSGLAGTDTQYF. This chain uses TRBV12-3 or TRBV12-4 with TRBJ2-3; TRBD2 matches at 13 bases. The CDR3 is 17 amino acids. J gave up 3 bases and V 5 bases, and 8 bases lay outside the gene matches.

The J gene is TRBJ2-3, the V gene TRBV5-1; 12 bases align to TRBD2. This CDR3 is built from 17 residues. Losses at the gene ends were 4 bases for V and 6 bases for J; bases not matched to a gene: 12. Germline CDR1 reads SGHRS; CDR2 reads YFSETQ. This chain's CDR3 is CASSPSGLAGNLDTQYF. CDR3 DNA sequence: TGCGCCAGCAGCCCGAGTGGACTAGCGGGGAATCTTGATACGCAGTATTTT.

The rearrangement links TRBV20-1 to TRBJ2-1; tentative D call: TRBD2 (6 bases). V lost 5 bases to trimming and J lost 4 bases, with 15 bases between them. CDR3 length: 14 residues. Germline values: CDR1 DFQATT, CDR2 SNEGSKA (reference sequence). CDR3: CSAETPREYNEQFF. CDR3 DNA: TGCAGTGCTGAAACCCCGCGGGAATACAATGAGCAGTTCTTC.

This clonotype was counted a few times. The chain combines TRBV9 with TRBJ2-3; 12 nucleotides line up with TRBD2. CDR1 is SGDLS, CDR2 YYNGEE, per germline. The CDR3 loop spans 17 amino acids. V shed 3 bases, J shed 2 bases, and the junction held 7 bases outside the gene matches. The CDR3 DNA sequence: TGTGCCAGCAGCGCGGGGAGACTAGCGGGGGACACAGATACGCAGTATTTT. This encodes CASSAGRLAGDTDTQYF.

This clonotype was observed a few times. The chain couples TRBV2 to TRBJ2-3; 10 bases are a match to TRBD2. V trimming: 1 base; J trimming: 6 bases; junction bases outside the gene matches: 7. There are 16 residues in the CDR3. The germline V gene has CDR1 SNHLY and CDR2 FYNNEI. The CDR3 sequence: CASSEGKGLAADTQYF. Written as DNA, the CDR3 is TGTGCCAGCAGTGAAGGAAAAGGACTAGCGGCCGATACGCAGTATTTT.

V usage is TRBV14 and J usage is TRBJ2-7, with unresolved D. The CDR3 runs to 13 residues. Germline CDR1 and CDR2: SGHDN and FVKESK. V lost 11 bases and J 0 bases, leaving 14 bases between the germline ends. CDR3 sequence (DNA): TGTGCCCACATGAGGTCGGACTCCTACGAGCAGTACTTC. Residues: CAHMRSDSYEQYF.

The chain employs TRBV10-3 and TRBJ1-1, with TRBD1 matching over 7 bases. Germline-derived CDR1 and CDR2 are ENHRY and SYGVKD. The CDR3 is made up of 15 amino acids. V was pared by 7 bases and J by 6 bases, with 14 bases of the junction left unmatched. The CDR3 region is CAITPEGAGSSEAFF. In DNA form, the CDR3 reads TGTGCCATCACACCCGAGGGGGCCGGGAGCTCTGAAGCTTTCTTT.

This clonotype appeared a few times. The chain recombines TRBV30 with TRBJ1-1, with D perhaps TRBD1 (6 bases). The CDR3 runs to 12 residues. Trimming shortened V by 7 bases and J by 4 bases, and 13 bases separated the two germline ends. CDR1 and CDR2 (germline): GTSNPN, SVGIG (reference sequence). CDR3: CASLWGATEAFF. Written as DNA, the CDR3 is TGTGCCTCGTTATGGGGGGCCACTGAAGCTTTCTTT.

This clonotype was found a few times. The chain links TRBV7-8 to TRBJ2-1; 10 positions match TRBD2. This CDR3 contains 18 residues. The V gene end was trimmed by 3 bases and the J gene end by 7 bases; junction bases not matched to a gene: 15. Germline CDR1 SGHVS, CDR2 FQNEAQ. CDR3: CASSFPSSGSRGGNEQFF. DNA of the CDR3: TGTGCCAGCAGCTTCCCCTCTAGCGGGAGCAGGGGCGGGAATGAGCAGTTCTTC.